This is a list of T cell receptor beta chains from one sample in a study of blood T cells in healthy people across ages. One entry per CDR3 protein, called by TCRdb with MiXCR from the 5' RACE reads. The table has about 400,000 distinct CDR3 sequences, over 45% seen once. Sample: blood. These receptors originate from a man aged 55 to 70 in good health. Both conserved end residues are part of each CDR3. Each record gives: CDR3 protein, CDR3 DNA, D gene, clone size, V gene, J gene. A D gene is named only where the DNA matches it firmly. Rows give clone size only sometimes, using once, few, many, or a class for an expanded clone.

CDR3 protein: CASSLDRSYNEQYF
CDR3 DNA: TGTGCCAGCAGCTTGGACAGGTCCTACAATGAGCAGTACTTC
D gene: TRBD1
clone size: NA
V gene: TRBV7-2
J gene: TRBJ2-7

CDR3 protein: CASKPGVAKNIQYF
CDR3 DNA: TGTGCCAGCAAGCCAGGGGTAGCCAAAAACATTCAGTACTTC
D gene: NA
clone size: NA
V gene: TRBV7-2
J gene: TRBJ2-4

CDR3 protein: CASSLRQAPRQPQHF
CDR3 DNA: TGTGCCAGCAGCTTAAGACAGGCCCCGAGGCAGCCCCAGCATTTT
D gene: NA
clone size: NA
V gene: TRBV7-2
J gene: TRBJ1-5

CDR3 protein: CSAAAPSSYEQYF
CDR3 DNA: TGCAGTGCGGCGGCACCCAGCTCCTACGAGCAGTACTTC
D gene: NA
clone size: few
V gene: TRBV20-1
J gene: TRBJ2-7

CDR3 protein: CATSSGDTQYF
CDR3 DNA: TGTGCCACCAGTTCCGGAGATACGCAGTATTTT
D gene: NA
clone size: NA
V gene: TRBV24-1
J gene: TRBJ2-3

CDR3 protein: CSARDIGAYLIDGYTF
CDR3 DNA: TGCAGTGCTAGAGACATTGGGGCGTATCTCATCGATGGCTACACCTTC
D gene: NA
clone size: NA
V gene: TRBV20-1
J gene: TRBJ1-2

CDR3 protein: CASRISGTDTQYF
CDR3 DNA: TGTGCCAGCCGGATTAGCGGGACAGATACGCAGTATTTT
D gene: TRBD2
clone size: few
V gene: TRBV6-1
J gene: TRBJ2-3

CDR3 protein: CASSYSTGYEQYF
CDR3 DNA: TGTGCCAGCAGTTACTCTACGGGCTACGAGCAGTACTTC
D gene: NA
clone size: few
V gene: TRBV6-2/TRBV6-3
J gene: TRBJ2-7

CDR3 protein: CAGATSGGFGETQYF
CDR3 DNA: TGTGCCGGCGCGACCAGCGGGGGGTTCGGTGAGACCCAGTACTTC
D gene: TRBD2
clone size: NA
V gene: TRBV12-3/TRBV12-4
J gene: TRBJ2-5

CDR3 protein: CATSAGSLQNTEAFF
CDR3 DNA: TGTGCCACCAGTGCCGGATCCCTCCAAAACACTGAAGCTTTCTTT
D gene: NA
clone size: NA
V gene: TRBV24-1
J gene: TRBJ1-1

CDR3 protein: CASRSQGPYNEQFF
CDR3 DNA: TGTGCCAGCAGATCGCAGGGTCCCTACAATGAGCAGTTCTTC
D gene: NA
clone size: many
V gene: TRBV12-3/TRBV12-4
J gene: TRBJ2-1

CDR3 protein: CASSTHTESSYEQYF
CDR3 DNA: TGTGCCAGCAGCACCCACACGGAAAGCTCCTACGAGCAGTACTTC
D gene: NA
clone size: few
V gene: TRBV7-2
J gene: TRBJ2-7

CDR3 protein: CASSQVVPRGEQFF
CDR3 DNA: TGCGCCAGCAGCCAAGTGGTCCCCCGCGGTGAGCAGTTCTTC
D gene: NA
clone size: many
V gene: TRBV4-1
J gene: TRBJ2-1